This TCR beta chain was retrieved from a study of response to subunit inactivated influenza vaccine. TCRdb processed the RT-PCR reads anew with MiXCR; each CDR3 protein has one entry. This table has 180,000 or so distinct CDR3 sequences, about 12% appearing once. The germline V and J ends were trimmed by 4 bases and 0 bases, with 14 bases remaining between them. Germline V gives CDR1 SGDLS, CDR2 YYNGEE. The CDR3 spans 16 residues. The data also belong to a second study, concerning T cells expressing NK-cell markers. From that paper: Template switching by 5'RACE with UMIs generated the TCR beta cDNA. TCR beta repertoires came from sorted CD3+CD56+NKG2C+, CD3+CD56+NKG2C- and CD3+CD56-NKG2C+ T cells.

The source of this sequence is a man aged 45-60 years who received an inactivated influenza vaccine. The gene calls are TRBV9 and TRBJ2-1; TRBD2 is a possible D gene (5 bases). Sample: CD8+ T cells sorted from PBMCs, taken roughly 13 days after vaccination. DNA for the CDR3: TGTGCCAGCAGCCCCCCGTCGGGGAGCTCCTACAATGAGCAGTTCTTC. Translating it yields CASSPPSGSSYNEQFF.